This TCR beta chain was identified during a study of blood T cell repertoires in COVID-19. Germline loops: CDR1 MNHEY, CDR2 SMNVEV (reference sequence). There are 14 residues in the CDR3. V was pared by 5 bases and J by 6 bases, with 11 bases between. Sequencing used immunoSEQ multiplex PCR; TCRdb keeps in-frame clones, though not all of them. The data contain more than 350,000 clones, more than 70% of them singletons. Sequencing was carried out using peripheral blood. The chain has TRBV27 and TRBJ1-6; TRBD1 is a possible D gene (5 bases). The receptor was derived from a woman aged 25-40 years with COVID-19, enrolled during active disease. This CDR3 is CASSVGGVNSPLHF. The CDR3 DNA is TGTGCCAGCAGTGTCGGGGGGGTTAATTCACCCCTCCACTTT.